Sequencing of this TCR beta chain was carried out in a study of blood T cells in healthy people across ages. Study-level information: Researchers report that template switching captured about one barcoded beta molecule per two T cells.

The CDR3 is made up of 11 amino acids. Germline CDR1 is GTSNPN and CDR2 is SVGIG (reference sequence). V was cut by 2 bases and J by 7 bases, with 8 bases left in between. A sample-barcoded 5' primer and a J-beta primer mix were used in a second PCR of roughly 7 to 11 cycles. With 12 random nucleotides, a template-switch adaptor tagged each individual cDNA molecule. MiXCR was run by TCRdb on the 5' RACE reads, yielding one entry per CDR3 protein. The top ten clones hold roughly a fifth of a sample with around 970,000 distinct CDR3 sequences, 51% of them seen once. Points on this clonotype: Antigen specificity is unknown.

The study, taken as a whole, reports: Age brought a roughly linear fall in TCR beta diversity measured per million T cells. A strong correlation was seen between TCR beta diversity and naive T cell percentage.

This TCR was recovered from a woman aged 60-75 years in good health. The sequencing sample was made of blood. This rearrangement joins TRBV30 to TRBJ1-1; D possibly corresponds to TRBD1 (6 bases). The CDR3 DNA reads as TGTGCCTGGAGTTTCAGGGGTGAAGCTTTCTTT. Translated: CAWSFRGEAFF.